These T cell receptor beta chains were read from a single sample in a study of response to subunit inactivated influenza vaccine. TCRdb redid the calling of the RT-PCR reads with MiXCR, one entry per CDR3 protein. Seen here are roughly 500,000 distinct CDR3 sequences, approximately 15% observed once, and the top ten hold 3%. Sequences were derived from CD4+ T cells sorted from PBMCs, sampled about 24 months after vaccination. These receptors originate from a man aged 45-69 years who received an inactivated influenza vaccine. Both conserved end residues are part of each CDR3. The D gene is left open where the match is weak. Clone size is stated in some rows and not others, as once, few, many or a class when expanded.

>NA|TRBV7-2|NA|TRBJ2-7
CASSLRGNRGEQYF
TGTGCCAGCAGCTTACGGGGAAACCGGGGCGAGCAGTACTTC
>NA|TRBV6-1|many|TRBJ2-3
CASRLSQSTDTQYF
TGTGCCAGCAGGCTGTCCCAGAGCACAGATACGCAGTATTTT
>NA|TRBV24-1|few|TRBJ2-3
CATSDNAAVRTDTQYF
TGTGCCACCAGTGATAACGCAGCGGTCCGCACAGATACGCAGTATTTT
>TRBD1|TRBV6-1|NA|TRBJ1-4
CASSEGTGNEKLFF
TGTGCCAGCAGTGAAGGGACAGGGAATGAAAAACTGTTTTTT
>TRBD1|TRBV7-3|NA|TRBJ2-5
CASSFGGQGETQYF
TGTGCCAGCAGCTTCGGAGGACAGGGGGAGACCCAGTACTTC
>NA|TRBV7-2|NA|TRBJ2-2
CASSQLGMNTGELFF
TGTGCCAGCAGCCAGCTCGGGATGAACACCGGGGAGCTGTTTTTT
>TRBD1|TRBV7-2|NA|TRBJ1-1
CASSGLTGGTEAFF
TGTGCCAGCAGCGGACTGACAGGGGGCACTGAAGCTTTCTTT
>TRBD1|TRBV19|few|TRBJ1-5
CASSYDRGANQPQHF
TGTGCCAGTAGCTACGACAGGGGAGCCAATCAGCCCCAGCATTTT
>NA|TRBV6-1|few|TRBJ1-3
CASTKGRPDSGNTIYF
TGTGCCAGCACCAAAGGACGTCCAGACTCTGGAAACACCATATATTTT
>NA|TRBV3-1|NA|TRBJ1-3
CASSFPGGFMDTIYF
TGTGCCAGCAGCTTCCCGGGCGGGTTTATGGACACCATATATTTT
>TRBD2|TRBV20-1|NA|TRBJ2-1
CSATSGNHNEQFF
TGCAGTGCCACTAGCGGGAACCACAATGAGCAGTTCTTC
>TRBD2|TRBV20-1|NA|TRBJ2-5
CSASPLGLAEETQYF
TGCAGTGCTAGCCCCCTCGGACTAGCGGAAGAGACCCAGTACTTC
>NA|TRBV5-1|NA|TRBJ2-3
CASSSRDFTDTQYF
TGCGCCAGCAGCTCCCGGGACTTCACAGATACGCAGTATTTT
>NA|TRBV30|NA|TRBJ1-1
CAWSPGYRNTEAFF
TGTGCCTGGAGCCCAGGCTACAGGAACACTGAAGCTTTCTTT
>NA|TRBV5-1|NA|TRBJ2-5
CASSNTNQETQYF
TGCGCCAGCAGCAACACTAATCAAGAGACCCAGTACTTC
>NA|TRBV5-5|NA|TRBJ2-5
CASSTGTNQETQYF
TGTGCCAGCAGCACAGGGACTAACCAAGAGACCCAGTACTTC
>TRBD1|TRBV5-1|few|TRBJ1-2
CASSLSQGENGYTF
TGCGCCAGCAGCTTATCCCAGGGGGAGAATGGCTACACCTTC